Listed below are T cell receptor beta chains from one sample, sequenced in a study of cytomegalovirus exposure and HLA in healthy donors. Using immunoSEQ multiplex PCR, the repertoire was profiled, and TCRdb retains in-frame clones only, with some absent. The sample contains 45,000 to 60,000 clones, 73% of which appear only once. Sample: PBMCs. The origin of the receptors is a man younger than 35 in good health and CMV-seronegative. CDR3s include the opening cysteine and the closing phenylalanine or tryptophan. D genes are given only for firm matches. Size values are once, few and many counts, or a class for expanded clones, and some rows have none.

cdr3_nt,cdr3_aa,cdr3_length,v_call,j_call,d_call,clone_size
TGTGCCAGCAGCTTCCTCCAAGAGACCCAGTACTTC,CASSFLQETQYF,12,TRBV7-2,TRBJ2-5,-,-
TGTGCCAGCAGCTTAGTTAGGAGCGGACTGAACACCGGGGAGCTGTTTTTT,CASSLVRSGLNTGELFF,17,TRBV7-2,TRBJ2-2,-,-
TGTGCCAGCAGGGACAGGAACTACGAGCAGTACTTC,CASRDRNYEQYF,12,TRBV25-1,TRBJ2-7,TRBD1,-
TGCGCCAGCAGCTTGGCTCTATCCGGTGAAGCTTTCTTT,CASSLALSGEAFF,13,TRBV5-1,TRBJ1-1,-,-
TGTGCCAGCAGAAACAGAGCAACCGGGGAGCTGTTTTTT,CASRNRATGELFF,13,TRBV6-5,TRBJ2-2,-,-
TGCGCCAGCAGGGGCGGGGACGGGGAGACCCAGTACTTC,CASRGGDGETQYF,13,TRBV5-1,TRBJ2-5,-,-
TGTGCCAGCAGTTTCAGTGTAGGCGGGAAGGAAGCTTTCTTT,CASSFSVGGKEAFF,14,TRBV27,TRBJ1-1,-,-
TGTGCCGATCGGACAGAACCCCGAAAACTGTTTTTT,CADRTEPRKLFF,12,TRBV27,TRBJ1-4,-,-
TGCAGCGTTGTTCCGGGGAACACTGAAGCTTTCTTT,CSVVPGNTEAFF,12,TRBV29-1,TRBJ1-1,-,-
TGCGCCAGCAGCCCAGACAGGGGGCGCGCCGACTATGGCTACACCTTC,CASSPDRGRADYGYTF,16,TRBV4-1,TRBJ1-2,TRBD1,-
TGTGCCAGCAGTTCAGGTGGCTGGGCTGAAGCTTTCTTT,CASSSGGWAEAFF,13,TRBV6-5,TRBJ1-1,-,few
-,CASSSSGRGNEKLFF,15,TRBV28,TRBJ1-4,-,-
TGTGCCTGGAGGGGGACAACGCTCGACTACGAGCAGTACTTC,CAWRGTTLDYEQYF,14,TRBV30,TRBJ2-7,-,-
TGTGCCATCAGTGAGTCGACCGTCAGGAATAACTATGGCTACACCTTC,CAISESTVRNNYGYTF,16,TRBV10-3,TRBJ1-2,-,-
TGCGCCAGCAGCCAATCCACAGGGACACCCTATGGCTACACCTTC,CASSQSTGTPYGYTF,15,TRBV4-3,TRBJ1-2,-,-
TGTGCCAGCAGCTTTGTGGGGCGTTTGGATGGCTACACCTTC,CASSFVGRLDGYTF,14,TRBV5-6,TRBJ1-2,-,-
TGCGCCAGCAGCCGTTTGCCGGGACAGGGACGGGAAAAACTGTTTTTT,CASSRLPGQGREKLFF,16,TRBV4-1,TRBJ1-4,TRBD1,-
TGTGCCAGCAGCCCCCAGGGGAACTATGGCTACACCTTC,CASSPQGNYGYTF,13,TRBV6-5,TRBJ1-2,-,-
TGTGCCTGGATCCAGGCGGGGGTCTATGGCTACACCTTC,CAWIQAGVYGYTF,13,TRBV30,TRBJ1-2,-,-
TGTGCCAGCAGCAGATCCGGGACAGGGAACGAGCAGTACTTC,CASSRSGTGNEQYF,14,TRBV7-8,TRBJ2-7,TRBD1,-
TGCGCCAGCAGACCTAGCGGGAGGGCCTCGTACGAGCAGTACTTC,CASRPSGRASYEQYF,15,TRBV4-1,TRBJ2-7,TRBD2,-
TGCAGCGTCACCGGGACAGACTACACCGGGGAGCTGTTTTTT,CSVTGTDYTGELFF,14,TRBV29-1,TRBJ2-2,TRBD1,-
TGTGCCAGCACCCAGGGCGCTAACTATGGCTACACCTTC,CASTQGANYGYTF,13,TRBV6-5,TRBJ1-2,-,-
TGTGCCAGCAGAACAAGGAGCTCCTATAATTCACCCCTCCACTTT,CASRTRSSYNSPLHF,15,TRBV28,TRBJ1-6,-,-
TGTGCCAGCAGTCTAGCGGGAGGGTCCTACGAGCAGTACTTC,CASSLAGGSYEQYF,14,TRBV28,TRBJ2-7,TRBD2,-